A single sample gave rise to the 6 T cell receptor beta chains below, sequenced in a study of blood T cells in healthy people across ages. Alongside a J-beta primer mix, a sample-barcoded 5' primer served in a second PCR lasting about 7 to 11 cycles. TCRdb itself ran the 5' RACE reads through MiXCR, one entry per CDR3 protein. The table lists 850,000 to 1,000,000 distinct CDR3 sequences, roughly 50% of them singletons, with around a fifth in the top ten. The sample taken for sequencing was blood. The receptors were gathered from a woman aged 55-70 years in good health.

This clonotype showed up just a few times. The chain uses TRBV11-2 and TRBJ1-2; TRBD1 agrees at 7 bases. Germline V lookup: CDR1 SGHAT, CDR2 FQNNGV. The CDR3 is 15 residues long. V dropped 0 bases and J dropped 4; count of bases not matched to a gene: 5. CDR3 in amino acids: CASSLDRQGGYGYTF. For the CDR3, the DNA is TGTGCCAGCAGCTTAGACCGACAGGGAGGCTATGGCTACACCTTC.

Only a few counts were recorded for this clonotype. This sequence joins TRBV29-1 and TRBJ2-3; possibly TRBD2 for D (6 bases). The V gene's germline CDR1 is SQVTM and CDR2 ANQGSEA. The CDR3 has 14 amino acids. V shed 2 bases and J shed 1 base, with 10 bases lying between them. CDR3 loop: CSVERGLGTDTQYF. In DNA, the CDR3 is TGCAGCGTTGAACGGGGGTTAGGCACAGATACGCAGTATTTT.

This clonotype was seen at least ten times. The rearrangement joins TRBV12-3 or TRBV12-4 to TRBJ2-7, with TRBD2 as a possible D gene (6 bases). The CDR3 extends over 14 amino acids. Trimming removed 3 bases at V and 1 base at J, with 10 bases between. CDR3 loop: CASSFTGESYEQYF. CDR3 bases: TGTGCCAGCAGTTTCACGGGGGAGTCCTACGAGCAGTACTTC.

CDR3 amino acids: CASSLGQVYQPQHF. DNA for the CDR3: TGTGCCAGCAGCTTAGGACAGGTTTATCAGCCCCAGCATTTT. V is TRBV7-2 and J is TRBJ1-5, with a weak D call TRBD1 (6 bases). Trimming took 1 base from V and 5 from J, leaving 9 bases between them. Looked up from germline, CDR1 is SGHTA and CDR2 is FQGNSA. This CDR3 is 14 amino acids long.

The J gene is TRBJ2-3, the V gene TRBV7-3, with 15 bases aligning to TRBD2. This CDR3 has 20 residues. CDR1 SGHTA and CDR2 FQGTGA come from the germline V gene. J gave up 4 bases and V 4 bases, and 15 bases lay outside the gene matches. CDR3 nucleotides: TGTGCCAGCAGCTCCAGAATACCGGGACTAGCGGGAGGCCGCGCAGATACGCAGTATTTT. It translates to CASSSRIPGLAGGRADTQYF.

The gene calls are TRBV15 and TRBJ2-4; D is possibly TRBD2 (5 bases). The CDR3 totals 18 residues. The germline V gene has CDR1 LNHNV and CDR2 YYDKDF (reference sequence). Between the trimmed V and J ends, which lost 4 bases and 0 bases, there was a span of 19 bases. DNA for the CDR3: TGTGCCACCAGCAAAGAGAGTCTTGACTATCTAGCCAAAAACATTCAGTACTTC. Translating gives CATSKESLDYLAKNIQYF.